These T cell receptor beta chains were read from a single sample in a study of tumor-infiltrating lymphocytes in primary liver carcinoma. TCRdb reanalysed the multiplex PCR reads using MiXCR and keeps one entry per CDR3 protein. This table has over 250,000 distinct CDR3 sequences, nearly 60% appearing once. Material for sequencing was peripheral blood. Receptor source: a woman aged 25 to 39 with primary liver carcinoma and hepatitis B virus infection. Each CDR3 is given with its conserved first and last residue. A D gene is named only where the DNA matches it firmly. Clone size appears in some rows only: once, few, many, or a class for an expanded clone.

V gene	J gene	clone size	D gene	CDR3 protein	CDR3 DNA
TRBV12-5	TRBJ1-1	-	-	CASGLTRTATEAFF	TGTGCTAGTGGTTTGACTCGCACGGCCACTGAAGCTTTCTTT
TRBV18	TRBJ2-7	-	-	CASSPPSRTYEQYF	TGTGCCAGCTCACCACCTTCACGAACCTACGAGCAGTACTTC
TRBV11-2	TRBJ2-7	-	-	CASSLDPGAYEQHF	TGTGCCAGCAGCTTAGATCCAGGGGCGTATGAGCAGCACTTC
TRBV7-9	TRBJ2-3	-	-	CASFEHPADTQYF	TGTGCCAGCTTCGAGCATCCAGCGGATACGCAGTATTTT
TRBV6-6	TRBJ2-7	-	TRBD2	CASCSFSSGPGEQYF	TGTGCCAGCTGTTCCTTTAGTAGCGGGCCTGGCGAGCAGTACTTC
TRBV6-2/TRBV6-3	TRBJ2-7	few	TRBD1	CASTGTGYSYEQYF	TGTGCCAGCACCGGGACAGGTTACTCCTACGAGCAGTACTTC
TRBV6-2/TRBV6-3	TRBJ2-1	many	-	CASTEHSSYNEQFF	TGTGCCAGCACCGAACATAGCTCCTACAATGAGCAGTTCTTC
TRBV6-1	TRBJ2-7	-	TRBD1	CASSERDRAYEQYF	TGTGCCAGCAGTGAAAGGGACAGGGCCTACGAGCAGTACTTC
TRBV5-6	TRBJ2-5	many	-	CASSSATGYETQYF	TGTGCCAGCAGCTCCGCCACGGGTTATGAGACCCAGTACTTC
TRBV11-2	TRBJ2-3	-	-	CASSLDEWWNRGPSGDTQYF	TGTGCCAGCAGCTTAGATGAATGGTGGAACCGGGGGCCTAGTGGAGATACGCAGTATTTT
TRBV5-4	TRBJ1-4	once	-	CASSRELTTNEKLFF	TGTGCCAGCAGCCGAGAGCTTACAACTAATGAAAAACTGTTTTTT
TRBV5-4	TRBJ1-2	few	-	CASSLAGGRTYGYTF	TGTGCCAGCAGCTTGGCTGGGGGGCGCACCTATGGCTACACCTTC
TRBV11-2	TRBJ1-6	-	-	CVGSFPRTENSPLHF	TGTGTCGGCAGCTTTCCTAGGACAGAAAATTCACCCCTCCACTTT
TRBV6-6	TRBJ2-7	few	TRBD2	CATHPGGVSYEQYF	TGTGCCACCCACCCTGGGGGGGTCTCCTACGAGCAGTACTTC
TRBV12-3/TRBV12-4	TRBJ1-1	-	-	CASSLSLSRAVVEALF	TGTGCCAGCAGTTTATCGCTTAGCCGGGCAGTGGTTGAAGCTCTCTTT
TRBV7-9	TRBJ1-4	few	-	CASSPVPEHEKLFF	TGTGCCAGTAGCCCAGTGCCGGAACATGAAAAACTGTTTTTT
TRBV7-9	TRBJ2-5	-	TRBD2	CASSLAGVQTQYF	TGTGCCAGCAGCTTGGCGGGAGTACAGACCCAGTACTTC
TRBV7-9	TRBJ2-5	-	TRBD1	CASSHGQGEETQYF	TGTGCCAGCAGCCACGGACAGGGCGAAGAGACCCAGTACTTC
TRBV6-5	TRBJ2-4	-	-	CASRPWAGTRGIQYF	TGTGCCAGCCGACCGTGGGCAGGTACCCGGGGCATTCAGTACTTC
TRBV7-8	TRBJ1-1	few	-	CASSLGAGRNTEAFF	TGTGCCAGCAGCTTAGGGGCAGGGAGGAACACTGAAGCTTTCTTT
TRBV6-6	TRBJ2-7	-	-	CASKGDSYEQYF	TGTGCCAGCAAGGGTGACTCCTACGAGCAGTACTTC
TRBV6-5	TRBJ1-1	-	-	CASSYSRLGNTEDFF	TGTGCCAGTAGTTATTCCCGGTTGGGGAACACTGAAGATTTCTTT
TRBV4-2	TRBJ2-5	-	TRBD1	CVSSQETGAGETQYF	TGTGTCAGCAGCCAAGAGACAGGGGCTGGTGAGACCCAGTACTTC
TRBV7-9	TRBJ2-4	few	-	CASSPKGGTGHIQYF	TGTGCCAGCAGCCCGAAAGGGGGAACAGGGCACATTCAGTACTTC
TRBV11-2	TRBJ2-1	many	TRBD2	CASRHLAGASYNEQFF	TGTGCCAGCAGGCACCTAGCGGGAGCGTCCTACAATGAGCAGTTCTTC
TRBV6-2/TRBV6-3	TRBJ2-2	-	-	CASSYSTWGTGELFF	TGTGCCAGCAGTTACTCGACTTGGGGTACCGGGGAGCTGTTTTTT
TRBV29-1	TRBJ1-1	-	-	CSVQEGVFITEAFF	TGCAGCGTTCAGGAGGGGGTGTTTATCACTGAAGCTTTCTTT
TRBV12-3/TRBV12-4	TRBJ2-5	many	TRBD2	CASRLSGGWGSEETQYF	TGTGCCAGCAGGTTAAGCGGGGGATGGGGCAGCGAAGAGACCCAGTACTTC
TRBV6-5	TRBJ2-2	many	-	CASTQLRPGTGELFF	TGTGCCAGCACCCAGTTAAGACCGGGCACCGGGGAGCTGTTTTTT
TRBV11-3	TRBJ2-5	-	-	CASSSTFTSETMYF	TGTGCCAGCAGCTCAACCTTCACGTCGGAGACCATGTACTTC
TRBV7-9	TRBJ2-6	-	-	CTSSYQRGFSGANVLTF	TGTACCAGCAGCTACCAGAGGGGTTTCTCTGGGGCCAACGTCCTGACTTTC
TRBV28	TRBJ2-5	-	-	CASSSGSLRETQYF	TGTGCCAGCAGTTCCGGGTCCCTGAGGGAGACCCAGTACTTC
TRBV10-3	TRBJ2-2	many	-	CAISELGPGNTGELFF	TGTGCCATCAGTGAGCTTGGGCCGGGGAACACCGGGGAGCTGTTTTTT
TRBV7-9	TRBJ2-1	-	TRBD1	CASSSRQGRDFRNEQFF	TGTGCCAGCAGCTCCCGACAGGGGCGGGACTTTCGTAATGAGCAGTTCTTC
TRBV12-3/TRBV12-4	TRBJ2-3	-	-	CTSSKSLTQYF	TGTACCAGCAGTAAGAGCCTTACGCAGTATTTT
TRBV12-3/TRBV12-4	TRBJ2-3	-	TRBD2	CASSLVGSGRLGRGTQYF	TGTGCCAGCAGTTTAGTTGGTAGCGGGAGGCTGGGTCGAGGTACGCAGTATTTT
TRBV7-9	TRBJ1-2	-	TRBD1	CASTDPNRGGYTF	TGTGCCAGCACCGACCCTAACAGGGGCGGCTACACCTTC
TRBV12-3/TRBV12-4	TRBJ2-2	few	TRBD2	CASRHRSVAGTGELFF	TGTGCCAGCAGACATAGGTCGGTAGCGGGGACCGGGGAGCTGTTTTTT
TRBV29-1	TRBJ2-7	-	-	CGVARGGRAYEQYF	TGCGGCGTTGCCAGGGGGGGCAGGGCTTACGAGCAGTACTTC
TRBV10-3	TRBJ2-1	-	-	CATQGINRNEQFF	TGTGCCACCCAGGGGATAAACAGGAATGAGCAGTTCTTC
TRBV11-2	TRBJ2-7	many	-	CASSPLNYEQYF	TGTGCCAGCAGCCCCCTCAACTACGAGCAGTACTTC
TRBV6-1	TRBJ1-1	many	-	CASRRGTEAFF	TGTGCCAGCCGGAGGGGCACTGAAGCTTTCTTT
TRBV4-3	TRBJ2-5	few	TRBD1	CASSLLGTGGSETQYF	TGCGCCAGCAGCCTTTTAGGGACAGGGGGGTCAGAGACCCAGTACTTC
TRBV4-1	TRBJ1-4	few	TRBD1	CASSQLAWTGREPNEKLFF	TGCGCCAGCAGCCAACTCGCATGGACAGGGAGAGAACCCAATGAAAAACTGTTTTTT
TRBV12-3/TRBV12-4	TRBJ2-1	-	TRBD2	CASRTKQHTTSGSGEQFF	TGTGCCAGCAGGACAAAGCAACACACGACTAGCGGGAGTGGTGAGCAGTTCTTC
TRBV14	TRBJ2-3	-	-	CAVSSRTVSTDTQYF	TGTGCCGTCAGCTCCAGGACAGTTAGCACAGATACGCAGTATTTT
TRBV11-3	TRBJ2-7	-	-	CASSIRPGEAYEQYF	TGTGCCAGCAGCATACGTCCGGGTGAGGCCTACGAGCAGTACTTC
TRBV12-3/TRBV12-4	TRBJ2-1	few	-	CASSLGRLSFF	TGTGCCAGCAGTTTAGGACGCCTCTCGTTCTTC